The source of this T cell receptor beta chain is a study of cytomegalovirus exposure and HLA in healthy donors. Study-wide findings and caveats: Association of a missense DCLRE1C variant with TCR beta V- and J-gene trimming was reported in a later analysis. For most subjects, TCR beta sequences were reported to predict HLA-A and HLA-B alleles with accuracy. Certain indistinguishable V segments, among them TRBV6-2 and TRBV6-3, were excluded.

Concerning this clone itself: Antigen: not known.

Researchers ran the PCR with 60 Vbeta and 13 Jbeta primers. Profiling relied on immunoSEQ multiplex PCR, and the TCRdb table lists in-frame clones only, not all of them. The repertoire includes 200,000 to 250,000 clones, 70% to 85% of them detected once, and roughly 2.5% sits in the top ten. The CDR3 loop spans 17 amino acids. The V segment lost 6 bases and the J segment 2 bases; nucleotides outside the gene matches: 5. CDR1 is LNHDA, CDR2 SQIVND, per germline (reference sequence). This clonotype was sampled from a woman in her fifties or sixties in good health and CMV-seropositive. Sequencing used PBMCs. The chain uses TRBV19 and TRBJ2-2, with 14 nucleotides matching TRBD2. The CDR3 DNA is TGTGCCAGTAGGGGACTAGCGGGGGAATCTAACACCGGGGAGCTGTTTTTT. Amino acids: CASRGLAGESNTGELFF.